This T cell receptor (beta chain) was found in a study of OX40 agonist ivuxolimab in advanced cancers. Assay: immunoSEQ multiplex PCR; the TCRdb copy retains only in-frame clones and omits some. This table holds tens of thousands of clones, approximately 88% found once. The germline V gene encodes CDR1 KGHSH and CDR2 LQKENI. V lost 6 bases, J lost 1 base, and 11 bases lay in between. The CDR3 length is 14 residues. This specimen was CD4+ or CD8+ T cells sorted from blood, taken in a trial of the OX40 agonist ivuxolimab. This chain connects TRBV18 to TRBJ2-3, with D perhaps TRBD2 (5 bases). The source is an adult with an advanced solid tumor such as melanoma, head and neck, liver or kidney cancer. The CDR3 reads CASSRPEGTDTQYF. In DNA, the CDR3 is TGTGCCAGCTCCCGCCCGGAGGGCACAGATACGCAGTATTTT.